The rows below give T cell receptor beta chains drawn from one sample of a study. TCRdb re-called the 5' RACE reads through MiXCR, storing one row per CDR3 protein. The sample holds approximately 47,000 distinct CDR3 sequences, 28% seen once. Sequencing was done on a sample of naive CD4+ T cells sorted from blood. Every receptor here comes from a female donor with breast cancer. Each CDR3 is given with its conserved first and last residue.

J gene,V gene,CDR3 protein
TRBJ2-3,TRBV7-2,CASSPRQGNTDTQYF
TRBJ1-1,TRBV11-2,CASSLDGTEAFF
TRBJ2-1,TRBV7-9,CASSLGTSGRRFF
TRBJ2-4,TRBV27,CASSSENHSGGVLAKNIQYF
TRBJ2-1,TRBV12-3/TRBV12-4,CASSMTGGYNEQFF
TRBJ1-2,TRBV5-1,CASSLTSPDGIGYGYTF
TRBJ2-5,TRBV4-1,CASSQGIGSGTYQETQYF
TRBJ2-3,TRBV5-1,CASRQNPPGQGLADTQYF
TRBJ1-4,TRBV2,CASSGTGGSREKLFF
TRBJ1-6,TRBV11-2,CASSLSTDRVTSPLHF
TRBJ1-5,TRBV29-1,CSVDAGRGQPQHF
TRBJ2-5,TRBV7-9,CASSGYRGPGETQYF
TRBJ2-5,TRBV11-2,CASSPTPSGRSETQYF
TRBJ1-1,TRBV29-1,CSGRGHPNTEAFF
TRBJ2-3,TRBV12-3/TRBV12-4,CASSPFASGGSDTQYF
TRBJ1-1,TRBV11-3,CASSLDRGRAFF
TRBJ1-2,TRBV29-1,CSVKTGTWGYTF
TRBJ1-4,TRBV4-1,CASSPYATNEKLFF